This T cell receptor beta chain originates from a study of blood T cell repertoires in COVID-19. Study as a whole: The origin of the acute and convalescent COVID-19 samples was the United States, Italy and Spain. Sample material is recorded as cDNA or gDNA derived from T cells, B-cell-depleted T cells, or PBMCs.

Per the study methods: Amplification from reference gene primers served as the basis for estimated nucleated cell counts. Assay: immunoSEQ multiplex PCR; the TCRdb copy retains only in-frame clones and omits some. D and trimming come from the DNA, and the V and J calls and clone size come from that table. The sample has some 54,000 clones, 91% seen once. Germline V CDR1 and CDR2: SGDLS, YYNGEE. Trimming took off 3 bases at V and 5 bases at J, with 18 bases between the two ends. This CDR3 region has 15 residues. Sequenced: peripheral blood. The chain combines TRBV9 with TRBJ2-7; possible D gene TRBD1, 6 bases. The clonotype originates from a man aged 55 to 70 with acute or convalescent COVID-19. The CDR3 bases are TGTGCCAGCAGCGCCTACGGGACATCCAACCACGAGCAGTACTTC. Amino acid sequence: CASSAYGTSNHEQYF.